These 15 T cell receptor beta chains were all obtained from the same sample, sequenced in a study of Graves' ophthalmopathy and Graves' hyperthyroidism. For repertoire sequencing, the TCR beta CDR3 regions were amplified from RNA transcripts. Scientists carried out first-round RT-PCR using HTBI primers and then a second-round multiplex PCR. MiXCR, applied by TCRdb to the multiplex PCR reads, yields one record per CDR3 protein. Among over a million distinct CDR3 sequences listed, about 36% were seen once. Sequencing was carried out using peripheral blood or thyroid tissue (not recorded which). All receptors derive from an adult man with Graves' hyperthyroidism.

The CDR3 spells CASSFDRKYF. The CDR3 DNA reads TGTGCCAGCAGTTTCGACAGAAAGTACTTC. The chain employs TRBV7-9 and TRBJ2-7, with a weak D call TRBD1 (5 bases). Germline V gene sequence: CDR1 SEHNR, CDR2 FQNEAQ (reference sequence). The CDR3 has 10 amino acids. Between the trimmed V and J ends, which lost 6 bases and 11 bases, there was a span of 11 bases.

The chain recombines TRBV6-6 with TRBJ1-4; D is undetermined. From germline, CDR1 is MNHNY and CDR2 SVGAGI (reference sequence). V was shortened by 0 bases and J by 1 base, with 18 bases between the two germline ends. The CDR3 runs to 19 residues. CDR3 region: CASSYSIIWVPGTNEKLFF. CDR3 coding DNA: TGTGCCAGCAGTTACTCGATTATATGGGTTCCGGGAACTAATGAAAAACTGTTTTTT.

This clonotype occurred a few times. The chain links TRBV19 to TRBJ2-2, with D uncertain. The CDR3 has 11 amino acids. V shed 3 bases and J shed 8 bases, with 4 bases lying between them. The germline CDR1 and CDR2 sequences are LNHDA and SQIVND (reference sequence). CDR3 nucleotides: TGTGCCAGTAGTATGACAGGGGAGCTGTTTTTT. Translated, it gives CASSMTGELFF.

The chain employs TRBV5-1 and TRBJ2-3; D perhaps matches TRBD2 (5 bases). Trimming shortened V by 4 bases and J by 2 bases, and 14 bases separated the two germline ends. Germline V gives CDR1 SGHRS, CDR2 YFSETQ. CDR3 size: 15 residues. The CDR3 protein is CASSILVGATDTQYF. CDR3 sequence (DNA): TGCGCCAGCAGCATACTAGTGGGAGCCACAGATACGCAGTATTTT.

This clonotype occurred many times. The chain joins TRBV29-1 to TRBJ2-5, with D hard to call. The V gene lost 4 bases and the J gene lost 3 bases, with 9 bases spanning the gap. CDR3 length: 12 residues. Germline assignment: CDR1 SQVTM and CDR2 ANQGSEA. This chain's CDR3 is CSVVQEEETQYF. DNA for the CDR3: TGCAGCGTTGTCCAGGAAGAAGAGACCCAGTACTTC.

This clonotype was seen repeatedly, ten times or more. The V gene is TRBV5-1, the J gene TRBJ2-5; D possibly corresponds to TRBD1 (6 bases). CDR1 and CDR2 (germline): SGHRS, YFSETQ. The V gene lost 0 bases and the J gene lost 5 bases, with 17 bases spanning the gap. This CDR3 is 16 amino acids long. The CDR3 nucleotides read TGCGCCAGCAGCTTGGGGACAGTCTCGCATCGGGAGACCCAGTACTTC. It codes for CASSLGTVSHRETQYF.

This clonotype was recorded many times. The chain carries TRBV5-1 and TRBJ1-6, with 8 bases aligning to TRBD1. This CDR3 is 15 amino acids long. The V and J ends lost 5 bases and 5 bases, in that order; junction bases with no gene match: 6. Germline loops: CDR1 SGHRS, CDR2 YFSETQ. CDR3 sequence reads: CASRGQEAHNSPLHF. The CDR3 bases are TGCGCCAGCAGGGGACAGGAGGCGCATAATTCACCCCTCCACTTT.

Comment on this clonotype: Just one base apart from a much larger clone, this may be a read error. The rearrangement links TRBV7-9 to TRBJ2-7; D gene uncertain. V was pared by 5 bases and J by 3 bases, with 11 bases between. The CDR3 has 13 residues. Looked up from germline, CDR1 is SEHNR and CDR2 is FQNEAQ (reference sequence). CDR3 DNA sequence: TGTGCCAGCAGCCAAAATGAGCTCTACGAGCAGTACTTC. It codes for CASSQNELYEQYF.

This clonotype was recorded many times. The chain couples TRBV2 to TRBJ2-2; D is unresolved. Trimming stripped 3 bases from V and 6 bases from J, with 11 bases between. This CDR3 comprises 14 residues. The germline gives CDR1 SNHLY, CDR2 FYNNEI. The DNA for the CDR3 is TGTGCCAGCAGTGATACTCAGAGGCCCGGGGAGCTGTTTTTT. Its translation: CASSDTQRPGELFF.

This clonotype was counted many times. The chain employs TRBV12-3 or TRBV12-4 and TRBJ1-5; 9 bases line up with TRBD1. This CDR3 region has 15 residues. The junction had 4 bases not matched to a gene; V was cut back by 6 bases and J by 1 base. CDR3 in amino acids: CASRPDRGSNQPQHF. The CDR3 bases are TGTGCCAGCAGGCCGGACAGGGGAAGCAATCAGCCCCAGCATTTT.

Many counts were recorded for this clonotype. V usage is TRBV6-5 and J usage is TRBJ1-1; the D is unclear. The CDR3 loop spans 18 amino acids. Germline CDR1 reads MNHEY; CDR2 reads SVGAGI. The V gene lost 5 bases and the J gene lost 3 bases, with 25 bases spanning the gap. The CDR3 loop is CASSRPASTPLRDTEAFF. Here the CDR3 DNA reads TGTGCCAGCAGTCGACCGGCCTCGACTCCTCTGAGGGACACTGAAGCTTTCTTT.

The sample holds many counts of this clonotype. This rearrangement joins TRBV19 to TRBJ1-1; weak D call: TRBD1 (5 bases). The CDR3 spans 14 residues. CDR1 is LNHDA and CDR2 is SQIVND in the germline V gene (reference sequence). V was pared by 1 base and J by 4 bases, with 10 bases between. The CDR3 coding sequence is TGTGCCAGTAGTATAGTAGGCAGGGCCACTGAAGCTTTCTTT. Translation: CASSIVGRATEAFF.

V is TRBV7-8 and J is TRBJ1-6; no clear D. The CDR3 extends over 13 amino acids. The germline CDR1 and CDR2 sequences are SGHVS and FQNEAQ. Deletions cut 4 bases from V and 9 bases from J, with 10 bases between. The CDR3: CASSSASGSPLHF. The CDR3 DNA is TGTGCCAGCAGCTCCGCGAGTGGTTCACCCCTCCACTTT.

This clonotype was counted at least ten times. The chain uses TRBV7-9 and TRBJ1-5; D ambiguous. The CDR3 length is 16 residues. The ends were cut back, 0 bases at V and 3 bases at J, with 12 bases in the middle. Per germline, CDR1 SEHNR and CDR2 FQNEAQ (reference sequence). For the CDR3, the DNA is TGTGCCAGCAGCTTAGCGCTCGGCCTCTTCAATCAGCCCCAGCATTTT. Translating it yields CASSLALGLFNQPQHF.

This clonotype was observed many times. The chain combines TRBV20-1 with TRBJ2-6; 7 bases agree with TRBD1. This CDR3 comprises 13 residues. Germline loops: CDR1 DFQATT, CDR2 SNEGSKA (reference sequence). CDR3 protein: CSARGSGANVLTF. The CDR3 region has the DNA TGCAGCGCCAGGGGGTCTGGGGCCAACGTCCTGACTTTC.